The next 17 T cell receptor beta chains were all read from a single sample in a study of T cell responses to AZD1222 COVID-19 vaccine. The repertoire was sequenced with immunoSEQ multiplex PCR; TCRdb's copy has only in-frame clones and lacks some. The sample has about 87,000 clones, around 89% seen once. This specimen was peripheral blood, taken on day 0 of AZD1222 vaccination. The receptor source for this set is an adult in good health.

The chain recombines TRBV29-1 with TRBJ1-3, with 7 positions matching TRBD1. This CDR3 region has 13 residues. Germline CDR1 is SQVTM and CDR2 is ANQGSEA. V lost 7 bases to trimming and J lost 1 base; unmatched junction nucleotides: 4. The CDR3 region is CSARRGSGNTIYF. The CDR3 coding sequence is TGCAGCGCCCGCAGGGGGTCTGGAAACACCATATATTTT. The entire variable domain, with the rest obtained from reference TRBV29-1 and TRBJ1-3, is as follows: SAVISQKPSRDICQRGTSLTIQCQVDSQVTMMFWYRQQPGQSLTLIATANQGSEATYESGFVIDKFPISRPNLTFSTLTVSNMSPEDSSIYLCSARRGSGNTIYFGEGSWLTVV.

The chain has TRBV15 and TRBJ1-5; the D gene is possibly TRBD1 (6 bases). The CDR3 extends over 16 amino acids. Per germline, CDR1 LNHNV and CDR2 YYDKDF (reference sequence). V lost 2 bases and J lost 3, with 14 bases in between. CDR3 bases: TGTGCCACCAGCAGAACTGCCGACAGGTACAATCAGCCCCAGCATTTT. Translated, it gives CATSRTADRYNQPQHF.

V is TRBV19 and J is TRBJ1-4; 8 nucleotides agree with TRBD1. The CDR3 sequence is 14 residues long. CDR1 and CDR2 (germline): LNHDA, SQIVND (reference sequence). Trimming took 6 bases from V and 7 from J; bases not matched to a gene: 7. CDR3 amino acids: CASSRTGQTEKLFF. In DNA form, the CDR3 reads TGTGCCAGTAGCCGGACAGGGCAAACTGAAAAACTGTTTTTT.

This sequence joins TRBV5-6 and TRBJ2-7, with 11 bases aligning to TRBD2. Trimming removed 0 bases from V and 0 bases from J; junction bases left unmatched: 5. Per the germline V gene, CDR1 is SGHDT and CDR2 is YYEEEE. This CDR3 region has 17 residues. CDR3 in amino acids: CASSLGSSGRFSYEQYF. In DNA form, the CDR3 reads TGTGCCAGCAGCTTGGGGTCTAGCGGGAGGTTCTCCTACGAGCAGTACTTC.

The chain links TRBV5-4 to TRBJ2-1, with a tentative D call TRBD1 (6 bases). Trimming took 0 bases from V and 3 from J, leaving 13 bases between them. CDR1 is SGHNT and CDR2 is YYREEE in the germline V gene (reference sequence). The CDR3 totals 16 residues. The CDR3 sequence is CASSLGGGSVYNEQFF. CDR3 nucleotide sequence: TGTGCCAGCAGCTTGGGAGGGGGATCGGTCTACAATGAGCAGTTCTTC.

This chain links TRBV7-9 with TRBJ1-5, with D maybe TRBD1 (5 bases). CDR3 length equals 14 residues. Germline values: CDR1 SEHNR, CDR2 FQNEAQ (reference sequence). V was shortened by 5 bases and J by 7 bases, with 15 bases between the two germline ends. In DNA form, the CDR3 reads TGTGCCAGCAGCGTCTCGGGGGTGGGACAGCCCCAGCATTTT. It codes for CASSVSGVGQPQHF.

This clone was recorded a few times. The chain joins TRBV7-3 to TRBJ2-1; D not resolved. Trimming stripped 4 bases from V and 7 bases from J, with 17 bases between. This CDR3 is 15 amino acids long. CDR1 and CDR2 (germline): SGHTA, FQGTGA. CDR3 region: CASSSGRPLLNEQFF. The CDR3 DNA follows: TGTGCCAGCAGCTCGGGTAGACCACTTTTGAATGAGCAGTTCTTC. Filled out from reference TRBV7-3 and TRBJ2-1, the complete variable domain reads GAGVSQTPSNKVTEKGKYVELRCDPISGHTALYWYRQSLGQGPEFLIYFQGTGAADDSGLPNDRFFAVRPEGSVSTLKIQRTERGDSAVYLCASSSGRPLLNEQFFGPGTRLTVL.

The V call is TRBV5-4, the J call TRBJ1-2; tentative D call: TRBD1 (6 bases). CDR1 SGHNT and CDR2 YYREEE come from the germline V gene (reference sequence). The CDR3 runs to 14 residues. V gave up 0 bases and J gave up 4 bases, with 10 bases separating them. In nucleotides, the CDR3 is TGTGCCAGCAGCTTGGATGGACAGATCTATGGCTACACCTTC. Translating it yields CASSLDGQIYGYTF.

The rearrangement joins TRBV25-1 to TRBJ1-1, with a possible D match to TRBD1 (6 bases). Germline values: CDR1 MGHDK, CDR2 SYGVNS. V lost 6 bases and J 4 bases, leaving 9 bases between the germline ends. This CDR3 has 12 residues. DNA of the CDR3: TGTGCCAGCAGAGGACAGTTCACTGAAGCTTTCTTT. Protein product: CASRGQFTEAFF. Variable domain in full (rest from reference TRBV25-1 and TRBJ1-1): EADIYQTPRYLVIGTGKKITLECSQTMGHDKMYWYQQDPGMELHLIHYSYGVNSTEKGDLSSESTVSRIRTEHFPLTLESARPSHTSQYLCASRGQFTEAFFGQGTRLTVV.

This chain connects TRBV5-5 to TRBJ1-4; 7 bases line up with TRBD1. In germline, CDR1 is SGHKS, CDR2 YYEKEE (reference sequence). V was pared by 4 bases and J by 1 base, with 4 bases of the junction left unmatched. The CDR3 spans 15 residues. The CDR3: CASSRDRVTNEKLFF. The CDR3 nucleotides are TGTGCCAGCAGCCGCGACAGGGTAACTAATGAAAAACTGTTTTTT.

This clone appeared a single time. V and J are TRBV19 and TRBJ1-5; D not certain. V dropped 6 bases and J dropped 7 bases, with 16 bases sitting between them. CDR1 and CDR2 (germline): LNHDA, SQIVND (reference sequence). The CDR3 sequence is 14 residues long. DNA for the CDR3: TGTGCCAGTAGACACGGCGCCAATCTCCAGCCCCAGCATTTT. It is translated as CASRHGANLQPQHF.

This sequence joins TRBV27 and TRBJ1-5, with 11 bases fitting TRBD1. The CDR3 covers 16 residues. CDR1 MNHEY and CDR2 SMNVEV come from the germline V gene (reference sequence). V shed 5 bases, J shed 4 bases, and the junction held 7 bases outside the gene matches. CDR3 in amino acids: CASSQTDRGRNQPQHF. The CDR3 DNA follows: TGTGCCAGCAGTCAAACGGACAGGGGGCGAAATCAGCCCCAGCATTTT.

The chain uses TRBV29-1 and TRBJ1-1, with D uncertain. CDR1 is SQVTM, CDR2 ANQGSEA, per germline. The CDR3 length is 11 residues. V was cut by 7 bases and J by 0 bases, with 6 bases left in between. CDR3 protein: CSGLMNTEAFF. The CDR3 DNA sequence: TGCAGCGGCCTTATGAACACTGAAGCTTTCTTT.

The chain joins TRBV2 to TRBJ1-6; the D gene is possibly TRBD1 (5 bases). Germline CDR1 reads SNHLY; CDR2 reads FYNNEI. The CDR3 is made up of 15 amino acids. Trimming shortened V by 0 bases and J by 8 bases, and 11 bases separated the two germline ends. The CDR3 nucleotides read TGTGCCAGCAGTGAAGCGCGGCAGGGTTATTCACCCCTCCACTTT. It codes for CASSEARQGYSPLHF.

This sequence joins TRBV2 and TRBJ2-7, with D possibly being TRBD2 (5 bases). The germline gives CDR1 SNHLY, CDR2 FYNNEI. The CDR3 is 13 amino acids. The ends were cut back, 4 bases at V and 0 bases at J, with 7 bases in the middle. The CDR3 DNA reads TGTGCCAGCAGTGTGGGAGTCTCCTACGAGCAGTACTTC. Residues: CASSVGVSYEQYF.

V and J are TRBV10-3 and TRBJ1-1, with D unresolved. Germline V lookup: CDR1 ENHRY, CDR2 SYGVKD. V was clipped by 10 bases and J by 3 bases, with 15 bases between them. The CDR3 consists of 13 residues. The CDR3 DNA reads TGTGCCACCAGCCAGGAGGGCTACACTGAAGCTTTCTTT. Its translation is CATSQEGYTEAFF.

This chain links TRBV6-4 with TRBJ1-6; D not resolved. CDR1 is MRHNA, CDR2 SNTAGT, per germline. The ends were cut back, 0 bases at V and 6 bases at J, with 9 bases in the middle. CDR3 length equals 15 residues. The DNA for the CDR3 is TGTGCCAGCAGTGACTCGCCAGATCCTAATTCACCCCTCCACTTT. Translation gives CASSDSPDPNSPLHF.